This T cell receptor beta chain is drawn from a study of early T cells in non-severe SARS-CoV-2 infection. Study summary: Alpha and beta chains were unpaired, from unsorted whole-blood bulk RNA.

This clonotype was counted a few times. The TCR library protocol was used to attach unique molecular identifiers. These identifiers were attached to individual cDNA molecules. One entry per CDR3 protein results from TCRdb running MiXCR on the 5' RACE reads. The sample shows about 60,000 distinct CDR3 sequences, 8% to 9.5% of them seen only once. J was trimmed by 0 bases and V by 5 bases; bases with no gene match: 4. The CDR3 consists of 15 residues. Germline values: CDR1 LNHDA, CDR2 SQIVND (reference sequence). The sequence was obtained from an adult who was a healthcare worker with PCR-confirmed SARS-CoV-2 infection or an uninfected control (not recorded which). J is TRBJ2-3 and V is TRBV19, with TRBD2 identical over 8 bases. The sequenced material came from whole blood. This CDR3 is CASSGSGASTDTQYF. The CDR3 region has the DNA TGTGCCAGTAGTGGTAGCGGGGCTAGCACAGATACGCAGTATTTT. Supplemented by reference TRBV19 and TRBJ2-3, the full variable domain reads DGGITQSPKYLFRKEGQNVTLSCEQNLNHDAMYWYRQDPGQGLRLIYYSQIVNDFQKGDIAEGYSVSREKKESFPLTVTSAQKNPTAFYLCASSGSGASTDTQYFGPGTRLTVL.